This TCR beta chain emerged from a study of T cell changes during pregnancy in multiple sclerosis. This CDR3 is 15 amino acids long. CDR1 is SGDLS and CDR2 is YYNGEE in the germline V gene. With 4 bases clipped from V and 7 bases from J, the junction kept 10 bases outside the gene matches. Sequencing was performed with immunoSEQ multiplex PCR; in TCRdb, only in-frame clones are kept and a portion is missing. The sample yields 100,000 or so clones, 94% seen once. In this sample, this clone turned up once. This sequence joins TRBV9 and TRBJ2-7; 11 bases align to TRBD2. The sequence came from a female donor with multiple sclerosis, enrolled in a pregnancy study. The specimen was peripheral blood, collected before pregnancy. CDR3 protein: CASSTRLAGRQEQYF. The CDR3 DNA reads TGTGCCAGCAGCACCCGACTAGCGGGAAGGCAAGAGCAGTACTTC.